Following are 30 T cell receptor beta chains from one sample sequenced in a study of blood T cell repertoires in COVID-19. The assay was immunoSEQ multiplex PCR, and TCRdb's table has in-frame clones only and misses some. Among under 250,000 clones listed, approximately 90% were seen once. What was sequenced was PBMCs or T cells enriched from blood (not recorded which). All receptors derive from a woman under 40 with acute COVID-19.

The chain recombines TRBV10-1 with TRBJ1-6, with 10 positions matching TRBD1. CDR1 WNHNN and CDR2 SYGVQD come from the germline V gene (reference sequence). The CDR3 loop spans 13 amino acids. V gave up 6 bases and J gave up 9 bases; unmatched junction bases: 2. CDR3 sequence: CASRGQGGSPLHF. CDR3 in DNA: TGCGCCAGCAGAGGACAGGGGGGTTCACCCCTCCACTTT.

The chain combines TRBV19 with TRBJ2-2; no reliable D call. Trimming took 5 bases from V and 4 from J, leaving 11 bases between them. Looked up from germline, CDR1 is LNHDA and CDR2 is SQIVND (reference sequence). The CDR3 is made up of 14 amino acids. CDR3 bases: TGTGCCAGTAGTCCCGGGTCTGGCACCGGGGAGCTGTTTTTT. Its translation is CASSPGSGTGELFF.

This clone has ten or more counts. The CDR3 DNA is TGTGCCAGCAGCTTACGGAGCGGACAGGGGGAGGGCTATGGCTACACCTTC. It translates to CASSLRSGQGEGYGYTF. The rearrangement links TRBV11-2 to TRBJ1-2; 10 nucleotides match TRBD1. The V segment lost 2 bases and the J segment 4 bases; nucleotides outside the gene matches: 10. This CDR3 is 17 amino acids long. Germline-derived CDR1 and CDR2 are SGHAT and FQNNGV.

The CDR3 loop reads CASSEYGFGGGQPQHF. CDR3 nucleotide sequence: TGTGCCAGCAGTGAATACGGCTTCGGGGGGGGTCAGCCCCAGCATTTT. The chain couples TRBV6-1 to TRBJ1-5, with D maybe TRBD1 (5 bases). This CDR3 spans 16 amino acids. The germline gives CDR1 MNHNS, CDR2 SASEGT. The V end was cut by 2 bases, the J end by 6 bases, with 17 bases between.

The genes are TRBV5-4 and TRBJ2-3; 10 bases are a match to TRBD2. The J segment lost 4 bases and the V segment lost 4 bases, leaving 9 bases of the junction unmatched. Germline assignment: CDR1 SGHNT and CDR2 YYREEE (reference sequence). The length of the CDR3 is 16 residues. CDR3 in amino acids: CASSTKRGGFADTQYF. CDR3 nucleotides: TGTGCCAGCAGCACTAAGCGGGGGGGCTTCGCAGATACGCAGTATTTT.

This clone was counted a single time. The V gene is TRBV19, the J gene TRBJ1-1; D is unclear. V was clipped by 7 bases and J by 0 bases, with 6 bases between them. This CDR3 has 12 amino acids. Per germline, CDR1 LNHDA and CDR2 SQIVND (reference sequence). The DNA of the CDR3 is TGTGCCAGTACTCGGTTGAACACTGAAGCTTTCTTT. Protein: CASTRLNTEAFF. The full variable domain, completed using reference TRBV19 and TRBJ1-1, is DGGITQSPKYLFRKEGQNVTLSCEQNLNHDAMYWYRQDPGQGLRLIYYSQIVNDFQKGDIAEGYSVSREKKESFPLTVTSAQKNPTAFYLCASTRLNTEAFFGQGTRLTVV.

CDR3 residues: CASTPGHSNTEAFF. In DNA form, the CDR3 reads TGTGCCAGCACCCCAGGACACTCGAACACTGAAGCTTTCTTT. The chain employs TRBV6-5 and TRBJ1-1; D may be TRBD1 (5 bases). V was pared by 7 bases and J by 1 base, with 13 bases between. The CDR3 contains 14 residues. The germline gives CDR1 MNHEY, CDR2 SVGAGI.

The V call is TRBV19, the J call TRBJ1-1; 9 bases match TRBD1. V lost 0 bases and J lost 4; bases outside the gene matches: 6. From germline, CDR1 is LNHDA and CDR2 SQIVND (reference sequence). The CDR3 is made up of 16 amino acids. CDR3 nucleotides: TGTGCCAGTAGTATAGATCCCGGACAGGGGAGCACTGAAGCTTTCTTT. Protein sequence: CASSIDPGQGSTEAFF.

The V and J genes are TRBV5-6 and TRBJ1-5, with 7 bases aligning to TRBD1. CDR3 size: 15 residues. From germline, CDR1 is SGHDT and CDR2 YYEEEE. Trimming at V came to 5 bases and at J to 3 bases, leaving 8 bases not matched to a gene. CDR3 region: CASRSMTGPNQPQHF. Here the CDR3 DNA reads TGTGCCAGCAGGTCCATGACAGGGCCCAATCAGCCCCAGCATTTT.

The CDR3 loop reads CASSLAGGREQFF. In nucleotides, the CDR3 is TGTGCCAGCAGCTTAGCAGGGGGCAGGGAGCAGTTCTTC. The V and J genes are TRBV7-2 and TRBJ2-1; 7 bases fit TRBD1. The CDR3 is 13 amino acids. Germline loops: CDR1 SGHTA, CDR2 FQGNSA. Trimming took 0 bases from V and 10 from J; bases not matched to a gene: 3.

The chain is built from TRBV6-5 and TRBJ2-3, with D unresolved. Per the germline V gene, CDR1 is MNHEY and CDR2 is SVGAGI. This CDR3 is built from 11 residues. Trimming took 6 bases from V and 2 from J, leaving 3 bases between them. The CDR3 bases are TGTGCCAGCAGCAACACAGATACGCAGTATTTT. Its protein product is CASSNTDTQYF.

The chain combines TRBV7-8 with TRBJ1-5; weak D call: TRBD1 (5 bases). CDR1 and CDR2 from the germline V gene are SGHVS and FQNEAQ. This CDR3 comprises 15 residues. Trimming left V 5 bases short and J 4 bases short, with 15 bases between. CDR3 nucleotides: TGTGCCAGCAGCCCTCGGAGGGGACTAAATCAGCCCCAGCATTTT. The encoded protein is CASSPRRGLNQPQHF.

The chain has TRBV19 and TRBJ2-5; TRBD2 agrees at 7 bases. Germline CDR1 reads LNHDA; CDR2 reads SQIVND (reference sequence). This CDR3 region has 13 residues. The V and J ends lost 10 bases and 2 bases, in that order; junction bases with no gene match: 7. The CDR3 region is CATSGLPQETQYF. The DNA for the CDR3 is TGTGCCACCTCGGGACTACCACAAGAGACCCAGTACTTC.

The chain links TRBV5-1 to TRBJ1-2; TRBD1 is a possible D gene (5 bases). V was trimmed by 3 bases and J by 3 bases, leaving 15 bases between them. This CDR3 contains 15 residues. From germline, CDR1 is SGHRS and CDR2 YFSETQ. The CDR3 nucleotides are TGCGCCAGCAGCTCGCGTCAGGGAGGTGACTATGGCTACACCTTC. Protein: CASSSRQGGDYGYTF.

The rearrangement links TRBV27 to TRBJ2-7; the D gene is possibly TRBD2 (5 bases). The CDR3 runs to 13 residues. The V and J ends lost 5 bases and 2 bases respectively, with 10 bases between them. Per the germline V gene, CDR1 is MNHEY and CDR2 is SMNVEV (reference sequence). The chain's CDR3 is CASSGGRAYEQYF. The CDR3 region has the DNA TGTGCCAGCAGTGGAGGTCGGGCCTACGAGCAGTACTTC.

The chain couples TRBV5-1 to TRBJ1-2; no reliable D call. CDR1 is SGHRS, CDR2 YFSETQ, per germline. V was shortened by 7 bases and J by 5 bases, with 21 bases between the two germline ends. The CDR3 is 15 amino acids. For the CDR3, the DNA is TGCGCCAGCTGCGTCGGTGGCGGAGAGATTTATGGCTACACCTTC. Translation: CASCVGGGEIYGYTF.

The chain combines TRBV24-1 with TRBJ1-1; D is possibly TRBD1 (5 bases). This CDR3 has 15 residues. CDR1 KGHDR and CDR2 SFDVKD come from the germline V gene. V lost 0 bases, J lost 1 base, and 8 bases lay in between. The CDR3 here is CATSDLQGRNTEAFF. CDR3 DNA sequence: TGTGCCACCAGTGATTTGCAGGGAAGGAACACTGAAGCTTTCTTT.

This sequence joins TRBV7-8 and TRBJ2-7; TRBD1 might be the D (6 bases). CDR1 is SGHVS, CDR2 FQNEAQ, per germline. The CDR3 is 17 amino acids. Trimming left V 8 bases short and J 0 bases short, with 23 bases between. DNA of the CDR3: TGTGCCAGCCCACCCTCGATTGAGGGACACAGCTCCTACGAGCAGTACTTC. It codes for CASPPSIEGHSSYEQYF.

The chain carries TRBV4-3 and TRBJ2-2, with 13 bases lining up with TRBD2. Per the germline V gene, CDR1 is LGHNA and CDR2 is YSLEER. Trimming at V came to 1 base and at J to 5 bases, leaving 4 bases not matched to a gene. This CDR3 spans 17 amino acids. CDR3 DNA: TGCGCCAGCAGCCAAGGACTAGCGGGGGGAGAAACCGGGGAGCTGTTTTTT. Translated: CASSQGLAGGETGELFF.

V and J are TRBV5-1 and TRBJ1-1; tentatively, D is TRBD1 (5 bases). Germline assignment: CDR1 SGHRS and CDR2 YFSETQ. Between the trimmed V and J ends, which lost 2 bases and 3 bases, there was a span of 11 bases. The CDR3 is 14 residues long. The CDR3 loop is CASSLTGLDTEAFF. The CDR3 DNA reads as TGCGCCAGCAGCTTAACAGGTCTGGACACTGAAGCTTTCTTT.

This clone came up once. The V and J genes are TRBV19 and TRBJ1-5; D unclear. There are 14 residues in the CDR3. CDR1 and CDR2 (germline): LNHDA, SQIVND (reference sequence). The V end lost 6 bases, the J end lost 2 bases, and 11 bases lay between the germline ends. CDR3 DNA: TGTGCCAGTAGAGCGCACCAGCGCAATCAGCCCCAGCATTTT. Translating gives CASRAHQRNQPQHF.

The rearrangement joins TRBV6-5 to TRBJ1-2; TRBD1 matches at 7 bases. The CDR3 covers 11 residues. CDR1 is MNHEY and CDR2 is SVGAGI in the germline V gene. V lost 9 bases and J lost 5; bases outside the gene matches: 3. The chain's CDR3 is CASGTAYGYTF. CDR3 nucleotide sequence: TGTGCCAGTGGGACAGCTTATGGCTACACCTTC.

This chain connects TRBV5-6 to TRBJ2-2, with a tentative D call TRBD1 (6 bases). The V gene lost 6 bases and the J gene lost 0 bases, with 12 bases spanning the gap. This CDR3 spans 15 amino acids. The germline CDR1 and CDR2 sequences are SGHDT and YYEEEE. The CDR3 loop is CASTRRTANTGELFF. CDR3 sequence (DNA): TGTGCCAGCACCAGGAGGACAGCGAACACCGGGGAGCTGTTTTTT.

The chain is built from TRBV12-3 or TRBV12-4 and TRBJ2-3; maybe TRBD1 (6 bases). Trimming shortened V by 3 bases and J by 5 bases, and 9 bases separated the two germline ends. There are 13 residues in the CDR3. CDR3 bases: TGTGCCAGCAGTTTTACAGGGCAAGATACGCAGTATTTT. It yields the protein CASSFTGQDTQYF.

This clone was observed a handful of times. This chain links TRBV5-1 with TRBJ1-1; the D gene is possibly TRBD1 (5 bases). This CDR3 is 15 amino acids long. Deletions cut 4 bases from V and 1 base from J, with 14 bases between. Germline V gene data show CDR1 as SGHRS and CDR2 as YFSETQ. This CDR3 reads CASSPLGGENTEAFF. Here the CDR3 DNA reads TGCGCCAGCAGCCCCCTGGGGGGGGAGAACACTGAAGCTTTCTTT.

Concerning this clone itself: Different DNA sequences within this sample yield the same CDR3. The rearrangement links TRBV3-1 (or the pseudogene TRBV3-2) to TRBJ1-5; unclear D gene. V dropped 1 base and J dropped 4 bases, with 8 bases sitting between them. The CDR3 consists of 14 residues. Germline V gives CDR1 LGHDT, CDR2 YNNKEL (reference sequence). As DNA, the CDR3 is TGTGCCAGCAGCCAAGCTCCAGATAATCAGCCCCAGCATTTT. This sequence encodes CASSQAPDNQPQHF.

The CDR3 region is CASSWRGEAFF. CDR3 nucleotide sequence: TGTGCCAGTAGTTGGAGGGGAGAAGCTTTCTTT. The chain employs TRBV19 and TRBJ1-1, with D perhaps matching TRBD1 (5 bases). Germline V CDR1 and CDR2: LNHDA, SQIVND (reference sequence). This CDR3 spans 11 amino acids. Trimming stripped 5 bases from V and 8 bases from J, with 9 bases between.

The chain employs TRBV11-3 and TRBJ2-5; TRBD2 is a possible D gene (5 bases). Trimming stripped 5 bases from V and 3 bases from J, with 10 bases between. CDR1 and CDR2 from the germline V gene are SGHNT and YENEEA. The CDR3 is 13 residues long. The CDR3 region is CASSPTGKETQYF. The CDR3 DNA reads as TGTGCCAGCAGCCCAACGGGGAAAGAGACCCAGTACTTC.

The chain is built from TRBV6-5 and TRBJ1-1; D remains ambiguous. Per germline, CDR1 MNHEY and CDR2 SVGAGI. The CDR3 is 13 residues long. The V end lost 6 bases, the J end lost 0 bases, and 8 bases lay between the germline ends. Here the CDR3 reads CASSPNLNTEAFF. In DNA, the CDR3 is TGTGCCAGCAGCCCAAATTTGAACACTGAAGCTTTCTTT.

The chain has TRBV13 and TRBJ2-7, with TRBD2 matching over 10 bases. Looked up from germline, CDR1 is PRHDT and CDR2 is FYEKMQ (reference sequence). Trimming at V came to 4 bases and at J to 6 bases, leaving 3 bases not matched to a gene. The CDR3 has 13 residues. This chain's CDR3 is CASSSTSGVEQYF. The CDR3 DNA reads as TGTGCCAGCAGCTCAACTAGCGGGGTCGAGCAGTACTTC.